The T cell receptor (beta chain) under discussion was sequenced for a study of blood T cells in healthy people across ages. A second PCR of about 6 to 12 cycles used a sample-barcoded 5' primer and a J-beta primer mix. A template-switch adaptor with 12 random nucleotides tagged each cDNA molecule. Using its own MiXCR run on the 5' RACE reads, TCRdb lists one record per CDR3 protein. In the table there are roughly 570,000 distinct CDR3 sequences, approximately 25% of which are singletons. The CDR3 spans 13 residues. The germline gives CDR1 SQVTM, CDR2 ANQGSEA. Only a few counts were recorded for this clonotype. At one end, the junction sequence differs from germline, possibly due to a read error.

The chain carries TRBV29-1 and TRBJ1-5; 9 nucleotides align to TRBD1. Sequencing used blood. The sequence came from a woman aged 70 to 79 in good health. The CDR3 bases are TGTAGCGTCCAGACAGGGGGGGATCAGCCCCAGCATTTT. Residues: CSVQTGGDQPQHF.